A single sample gave rise to the 9 T cell receptor beta chains below, sequenced in a study of radiation and T cells in renal cell carcinoma. Profiling relied on immunoSEQ multiplex PCR, and the TCRdb table lists in-frame clones only, not all of them. The profile shows 150,000 to 190,000 clones, approximately 90% of them singletons. Stated time point: blood 2 weeks post-SBRT. The treatment was: 15 Gy SBRT to primary tumor, nephrectomy 4 weeks later. This specimen was blood, taken from a patient whose treatment included radiotherapy and nephrectomy. The source of these receptors is a woman aged 45 to 65 with renal cell carcinoma.

In this sample, this clone turned up once. This sequence joins TRBV6-1 and TRBJ1-4, with 7 positions matching TRBD1. This CDR3 contains 15 residues. The germline gives CDR1 MNHNS, CDR2 SASEGT. The V gene end was trimmed by 3 bases and the J gene end by 5 bases; junction bases not matched to a gene: 6. The CDR3 loop reads CASSEDRGPNEKLFF. CDR3 DNA sequence: TGTGCCAGCAGTGAGGATAGGGGGCCGAATGAAAAACTGTTTTTT.

The V and J genes are TRBV7-6 and TRBJ1-1; 10 bases are shared with TRBD1. CDR3 size: 14 residues. Germline-derived CDR1 and CDR2 are SGHVS and FNYEAQ. V shed 4 bases and J 4 bases; nucleotides not matched to a gene: 3. In nucleotides, the CDR3 is TGTGCCAGCAGCTCTGGGACAGGGGTCACTGAAGCTTTCTTT. This gives the protein CASSSGTGVTEAFF.

V gene TRBV5-4 combines with J gene TRBJ2-2; the D call may be TRBD1 or TRBD2 (5 bases each). The CDR3 length is 16 residues. V was trimmed by 3 bases and J by 4 bases, leaving 16 bases between them. Germline lookup yields CDR1 SGHNT and CDR2 YYREEE (reference sequence). CDR3 nucleotides: TGTGCCAGCAGCTCGCCCCCCGCAGGGAGCACCGGGGAGCTGTTTTTT. Its protein is CASSSPPAGSTGELFF.

The chain carries TRBV19 and TRBJ2-7; 7 nucleotides agree with TRBD2. The V and J ends lost 5 bases and 2 bases, in that order; junction bases with no gene match: 12. Per germline, CDR1 LNHDA and CDR2 SQIVND (reference sequence). The CDR3 runs to 16 residues. CDR3 DNA: TGTGCCAGTAGTGCGCACATTAGCGGGCACCCCTACGAGCAGTACTTC. Translation: CASSAHISGHPYEQYF. The whole variable domain, remainder taken from reference TRBV19 and TRBJ2-7, is DGGITQSPKYLFRKEGQNVTLSCEQNLNHDAMYWYRQDPGQGLRLIYYSQIVNDFQKGDIAEGYSVSREKKESFPLTVTSAQKNPTAFYLCASSAHISGHPYEQYFGPGTRLTVT.

The rearrangement uses TRBV19 and TRBJ2-5, with unresolved D. Per the germline V gene, CDR1 is LNHDA and CDR2 is SQIVND (reference sequence). The CDR3 runs to 12 residues. Trimming pared 11 bases from V and 0 bases from J, leaving 10 bases between. The CDR3 is CACGRHQETQYF. The CDR3 DNA sequence: TGTGCCTGCGGCAGGCACCAAGAGACCCAGTACTTC.

The V and J genes are TRBV7-3 and TRBJ1-2; D uncertain. This CDR3 spans 12 amino acids. Germline lookup yields CDR1 SGHTA and CDR2 FQGTGA. The V and J ends lost 0 bases and 8 bases respectively, with 7 bases between them. CDR3 protein: CASSLTRGGYTF. In nucleotides, the CDR3 is TGTGCCAGCAGCTTAACGCGGGGAGGCTACACCTTC.

The rearrangement joins TRBV30 to TRBJ1-5; 7 bases fit TRBD1. Trimming removed 3 bases from V and 2 bases from J; junction bases left unmatched: 7. The CDR3 runs to 15 residues. The germline gives CDR1 GTSNPN, CDR2 SVGIG (reference sequence). CDR3: CAWSEQTGRNQPQHF. The CDR3 bases are TGTGCCTGGAGCGAACAGACAGGGCGCAATCAGCCCCAGCATTTT.

This clone was recorded only once. J is TRBJ1-6 and V is TRBV12-2; the table's D gene call, TRBD1, was not cross checked with the DNA. TRBV12-2 is marked as a pseudogene. The CDR3 has 17 residues. This CDR3 is CASRKDRKASYNSPLHF. The CDR3, as DNA: TGTGCAAGTCGCAAAGACAGGAAAGCGTCCTATAATTCACCCCTCCACTTT.

This chain links TRBV5-1 with TRBJ1-2, with D maybe TRBD1 (6 bases). CDR1 and CDR2 from the germline V gene are SGHRS and YFSETQ. The germline V and J ends were trimmed by 3 bases and 11 bases, with 17 bases remaining between them. This CDR3 is built from 13 residues. The CDR3 here is CASSWGLGQGYTF. The CDR3 DNA reads TGCGCCAGCAGCTGGGGTCTAGGGCAGGGGTACACCTTC.